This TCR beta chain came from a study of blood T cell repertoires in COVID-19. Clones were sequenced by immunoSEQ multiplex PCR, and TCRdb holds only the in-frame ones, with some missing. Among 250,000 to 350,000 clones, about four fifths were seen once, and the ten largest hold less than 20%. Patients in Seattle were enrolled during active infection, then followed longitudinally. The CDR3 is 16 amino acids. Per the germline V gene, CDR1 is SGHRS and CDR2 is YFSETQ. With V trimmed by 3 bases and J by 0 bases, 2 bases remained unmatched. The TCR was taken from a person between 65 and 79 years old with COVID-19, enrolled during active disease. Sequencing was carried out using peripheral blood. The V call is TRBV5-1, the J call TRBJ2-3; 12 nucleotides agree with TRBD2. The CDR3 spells CASSSGLAGSTDTQYF. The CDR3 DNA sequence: TGCGCCAGCAGCTCCGGACTAGCGGGGAGCACAGATACGCAGTATTTT.